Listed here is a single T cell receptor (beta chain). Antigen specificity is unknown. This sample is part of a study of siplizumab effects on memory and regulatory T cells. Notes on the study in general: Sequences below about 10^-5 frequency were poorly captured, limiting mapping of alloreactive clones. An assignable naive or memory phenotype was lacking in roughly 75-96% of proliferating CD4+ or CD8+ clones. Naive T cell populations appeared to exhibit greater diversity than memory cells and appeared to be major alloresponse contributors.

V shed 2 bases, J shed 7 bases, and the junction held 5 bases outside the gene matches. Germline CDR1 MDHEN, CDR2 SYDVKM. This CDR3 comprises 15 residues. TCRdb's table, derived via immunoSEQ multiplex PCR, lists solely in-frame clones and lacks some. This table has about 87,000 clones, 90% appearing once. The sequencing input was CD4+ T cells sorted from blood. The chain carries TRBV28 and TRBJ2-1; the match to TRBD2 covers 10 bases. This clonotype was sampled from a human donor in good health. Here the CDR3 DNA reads TGTGCCAGCAGTTTACCACTAGCGGGGTATAATGAGCAGTTCTTC. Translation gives CASSLPLAGYNEQFF.